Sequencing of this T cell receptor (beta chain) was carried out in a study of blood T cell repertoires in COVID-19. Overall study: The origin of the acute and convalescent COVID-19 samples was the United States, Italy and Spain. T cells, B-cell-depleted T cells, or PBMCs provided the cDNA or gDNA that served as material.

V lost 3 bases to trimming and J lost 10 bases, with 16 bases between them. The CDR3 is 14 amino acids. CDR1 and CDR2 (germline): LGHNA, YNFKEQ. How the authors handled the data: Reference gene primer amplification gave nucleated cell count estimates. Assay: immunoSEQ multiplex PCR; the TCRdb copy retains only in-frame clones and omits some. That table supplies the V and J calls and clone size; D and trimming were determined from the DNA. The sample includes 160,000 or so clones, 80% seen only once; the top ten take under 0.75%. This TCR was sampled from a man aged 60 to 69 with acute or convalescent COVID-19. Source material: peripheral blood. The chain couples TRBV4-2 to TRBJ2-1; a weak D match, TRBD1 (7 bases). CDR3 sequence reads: CASSQIRGVREQFF. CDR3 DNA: TGTGCCAGCAGCCAGATCAGGGGGGTGAGAGAGCAGTTCTTC.